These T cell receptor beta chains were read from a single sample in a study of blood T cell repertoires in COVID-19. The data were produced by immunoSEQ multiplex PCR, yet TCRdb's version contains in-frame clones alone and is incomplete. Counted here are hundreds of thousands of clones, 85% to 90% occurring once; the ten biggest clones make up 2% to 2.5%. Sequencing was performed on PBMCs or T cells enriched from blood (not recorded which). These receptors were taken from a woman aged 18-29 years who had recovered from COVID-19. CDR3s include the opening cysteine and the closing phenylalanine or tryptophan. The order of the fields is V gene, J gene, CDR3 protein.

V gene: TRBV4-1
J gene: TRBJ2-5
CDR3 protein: CASSQGGGQGFLETQYF

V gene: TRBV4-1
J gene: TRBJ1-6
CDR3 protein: CASSQDGNSPLHF

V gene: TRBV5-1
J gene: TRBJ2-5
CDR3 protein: CASSSGLAGATGQETQYF

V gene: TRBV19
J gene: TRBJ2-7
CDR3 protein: CASMAGGPAGSYEQYF

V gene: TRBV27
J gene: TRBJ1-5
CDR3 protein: CASSLLGPGTPYSNQPQHF

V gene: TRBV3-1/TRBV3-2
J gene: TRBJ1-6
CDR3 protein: CASGHAGSYNSPLHF

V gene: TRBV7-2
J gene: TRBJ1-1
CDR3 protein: CASSFPRAPGQGGTEAFF

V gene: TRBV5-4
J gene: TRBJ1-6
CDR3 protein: CASSQGQGGNSPLHF

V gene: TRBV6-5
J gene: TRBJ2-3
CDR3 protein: CASSYSGRGRDTQYF

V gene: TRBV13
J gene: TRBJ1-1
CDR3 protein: CASRQGATEAFF

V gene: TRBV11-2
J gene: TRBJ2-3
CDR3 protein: CASRGGLTPDTQYF

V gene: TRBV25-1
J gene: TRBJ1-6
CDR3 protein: CASLRGGLNSPLHF

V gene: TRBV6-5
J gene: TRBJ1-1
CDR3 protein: CASIPGTGKFPEAFF

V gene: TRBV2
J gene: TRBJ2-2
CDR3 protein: CASMPGQGGIKTGELFF

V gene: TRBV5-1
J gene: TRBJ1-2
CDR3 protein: CASATVSGTGDGYTF

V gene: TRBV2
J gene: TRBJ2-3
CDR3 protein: CASSEYREGQYF

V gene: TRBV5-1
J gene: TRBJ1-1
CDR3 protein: CASSFSTGLNTEAFF

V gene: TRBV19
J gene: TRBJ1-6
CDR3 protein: CASKFGNRVDSPLHF

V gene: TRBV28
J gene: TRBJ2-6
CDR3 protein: CASSSLGGSGANVLTF

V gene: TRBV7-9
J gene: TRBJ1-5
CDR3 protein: CASSPSTGKNQPQHF